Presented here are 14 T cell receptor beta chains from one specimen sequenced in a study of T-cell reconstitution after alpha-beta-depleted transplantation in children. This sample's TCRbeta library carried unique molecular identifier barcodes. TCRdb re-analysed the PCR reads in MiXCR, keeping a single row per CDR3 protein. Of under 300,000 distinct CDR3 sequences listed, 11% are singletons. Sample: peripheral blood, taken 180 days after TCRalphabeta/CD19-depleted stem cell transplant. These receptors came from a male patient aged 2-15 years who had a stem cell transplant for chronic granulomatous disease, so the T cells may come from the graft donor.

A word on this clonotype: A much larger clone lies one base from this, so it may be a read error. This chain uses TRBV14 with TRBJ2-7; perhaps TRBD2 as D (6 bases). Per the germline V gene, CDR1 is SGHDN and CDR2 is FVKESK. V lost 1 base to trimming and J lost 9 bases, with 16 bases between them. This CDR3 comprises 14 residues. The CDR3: CASSQVNGGAAQYF. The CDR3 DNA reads TGTGCCAGCAGCCAAGTTAACGGCGGGGCCGCGCAGTACTTC.

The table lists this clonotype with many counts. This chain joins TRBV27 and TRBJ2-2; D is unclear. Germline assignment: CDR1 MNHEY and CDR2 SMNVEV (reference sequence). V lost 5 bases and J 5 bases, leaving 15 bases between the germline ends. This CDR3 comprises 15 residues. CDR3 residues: CASSAPGRVTGELFF. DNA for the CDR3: TGTGCCAGCAGTGCCCCCGGACGAGTGACCGGGGAGCTGTTTTTT.

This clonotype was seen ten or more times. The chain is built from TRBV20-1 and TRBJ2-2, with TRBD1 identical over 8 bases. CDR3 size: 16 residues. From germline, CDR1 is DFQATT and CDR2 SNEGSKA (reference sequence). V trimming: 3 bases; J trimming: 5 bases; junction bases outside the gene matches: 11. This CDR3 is CSASFGGTGKTGELFF. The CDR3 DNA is TGCAGTGCTAGTTTTGGTGGGACAGGAAAGACCGGGGAGCTGTTTTTT.

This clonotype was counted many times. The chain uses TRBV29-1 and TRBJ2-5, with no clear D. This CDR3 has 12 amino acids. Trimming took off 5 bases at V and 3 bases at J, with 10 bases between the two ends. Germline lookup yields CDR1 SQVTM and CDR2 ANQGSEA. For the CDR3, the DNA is TGCAGCGTTTTCGGTAGAGAAGAGACCCAGTACTTC. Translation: CSVFGREETQYF.

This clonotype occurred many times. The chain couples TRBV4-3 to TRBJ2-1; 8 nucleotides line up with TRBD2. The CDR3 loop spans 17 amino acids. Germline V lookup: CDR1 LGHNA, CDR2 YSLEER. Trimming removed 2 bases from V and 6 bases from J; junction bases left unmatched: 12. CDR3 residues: CASSQQPPGLESNEQFF. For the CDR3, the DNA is TGCGCCAGCAGCCAACAGCCTCCGGGACTAGAGTCCAATGAGCAGTTCTTC.

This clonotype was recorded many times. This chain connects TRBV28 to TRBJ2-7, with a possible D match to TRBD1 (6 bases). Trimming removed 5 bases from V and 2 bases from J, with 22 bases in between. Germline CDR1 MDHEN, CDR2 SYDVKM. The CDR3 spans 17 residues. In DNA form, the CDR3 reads TGTGCCAGCAGTCCGAACAAGTGGGGGCGGATGGCCTACGAGCAGTACTTC. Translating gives CASSPNKWGRMAYEQYF.

As DNA, the CDR3 is TGTGCCAGCAGCTTGACTTCGGATGAGCAGTTCTTC. As protein: CASSLTSDEQFF. The chain combines TRBV11-1 with TRBJ2-1; D not certain. The length of the CDR3 is 12 residues. The V gene's germline CDR1 is SGHAT and CDR2 FQDESV (reference sequence). With 3 bases removed from V and 8 bases from J, the gap between germline ends came to 8 bases.

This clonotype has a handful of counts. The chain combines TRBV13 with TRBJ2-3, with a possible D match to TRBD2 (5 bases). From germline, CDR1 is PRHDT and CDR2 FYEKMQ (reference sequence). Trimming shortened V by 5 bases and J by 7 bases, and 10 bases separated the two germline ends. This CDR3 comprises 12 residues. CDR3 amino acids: CASSVSGYTQYF. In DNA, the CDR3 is TGTGCCAGCAGCGTCTCGGGGTATACGCAGTATTTT.

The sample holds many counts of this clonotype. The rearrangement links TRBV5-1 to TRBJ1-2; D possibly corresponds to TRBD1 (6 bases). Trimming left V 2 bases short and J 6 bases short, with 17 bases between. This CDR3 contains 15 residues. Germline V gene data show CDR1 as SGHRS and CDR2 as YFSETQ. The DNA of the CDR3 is TGCGCCAGCAGCTTAGGCCTCGCGGGGGGCGATGGCTACACCTTC. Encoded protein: CASSLGLAGGDGYTF.

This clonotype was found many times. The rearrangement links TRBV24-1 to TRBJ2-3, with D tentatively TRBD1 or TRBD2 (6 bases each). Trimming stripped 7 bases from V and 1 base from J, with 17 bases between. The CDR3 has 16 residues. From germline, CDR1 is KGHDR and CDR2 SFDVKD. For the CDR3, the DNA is TGTGCCACCAGCCGAGTCGGGGGCATCGGCACAGATACGCAGTATTTT. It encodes CATSRVGGIGTDTQYF.

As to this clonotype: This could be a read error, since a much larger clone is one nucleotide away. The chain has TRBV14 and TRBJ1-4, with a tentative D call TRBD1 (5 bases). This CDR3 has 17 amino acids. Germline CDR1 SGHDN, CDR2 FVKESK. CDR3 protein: CASSRRFGDGRYEKPFF. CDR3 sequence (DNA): TGTGCCAGCAGCCGTCGCTTTGGGGACGGTAGATATGAAAAACCGTTTTTT.

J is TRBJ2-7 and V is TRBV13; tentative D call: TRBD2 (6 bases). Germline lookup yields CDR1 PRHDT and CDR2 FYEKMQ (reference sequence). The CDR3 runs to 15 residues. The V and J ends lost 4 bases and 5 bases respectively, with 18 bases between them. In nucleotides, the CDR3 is TGTGCCAGCAGCTCCCCGGGACTCGGGGGAGACGAGCAGTACTTC. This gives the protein CASSSPGLGGDEQYF.

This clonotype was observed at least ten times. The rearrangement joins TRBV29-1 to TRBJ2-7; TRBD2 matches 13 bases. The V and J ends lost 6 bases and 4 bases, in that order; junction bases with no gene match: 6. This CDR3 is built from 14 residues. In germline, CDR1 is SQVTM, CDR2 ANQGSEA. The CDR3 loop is CSVSGTSGNYEQYF. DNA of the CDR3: TGCAGCGTCTCAGGGACTAGCGGGAATTACGAGCAGTACTTC.

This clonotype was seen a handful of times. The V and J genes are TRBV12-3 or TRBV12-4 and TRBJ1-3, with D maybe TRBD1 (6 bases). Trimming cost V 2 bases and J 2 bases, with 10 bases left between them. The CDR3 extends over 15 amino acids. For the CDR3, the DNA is TGTGCCAGCAGTTTAAGGGCAGGGGCTGGAAACACCATATATTTT. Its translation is CASSLRAGAGNTIYF.